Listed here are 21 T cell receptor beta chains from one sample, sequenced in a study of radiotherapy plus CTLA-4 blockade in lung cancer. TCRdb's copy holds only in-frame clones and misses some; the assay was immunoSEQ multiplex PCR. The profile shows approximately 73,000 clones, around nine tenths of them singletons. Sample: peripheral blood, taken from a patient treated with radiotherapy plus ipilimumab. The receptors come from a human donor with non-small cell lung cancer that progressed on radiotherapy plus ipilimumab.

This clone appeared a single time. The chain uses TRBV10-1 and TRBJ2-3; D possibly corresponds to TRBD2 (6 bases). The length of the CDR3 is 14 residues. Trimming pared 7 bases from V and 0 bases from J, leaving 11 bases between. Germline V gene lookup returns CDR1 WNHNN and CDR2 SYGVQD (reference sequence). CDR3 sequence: CASNEGGSTDTQYF. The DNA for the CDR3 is TGCGCCAGCAACGAGGGAGGTAGCACAGATACGCAGTATTTT.

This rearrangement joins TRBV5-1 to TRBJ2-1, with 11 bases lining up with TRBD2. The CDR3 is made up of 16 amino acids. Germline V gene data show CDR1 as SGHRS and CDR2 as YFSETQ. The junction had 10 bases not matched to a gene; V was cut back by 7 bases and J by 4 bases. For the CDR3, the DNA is TGCGCCAGCTCTATTGCCGGGACTAGCGGATACAATGAGCAGTTCTTC. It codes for CASSIAGTSGYNEQFF.

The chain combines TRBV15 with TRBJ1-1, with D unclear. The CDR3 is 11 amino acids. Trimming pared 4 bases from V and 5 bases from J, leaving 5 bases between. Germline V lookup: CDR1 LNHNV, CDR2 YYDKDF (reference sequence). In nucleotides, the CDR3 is TGTGCCACCAGCAAGGAGACTGAAGCTTTCTTT. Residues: CATSKETEAFF.

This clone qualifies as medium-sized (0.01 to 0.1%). This CDR3 reads CASSEEVGSSYEQYF. In DNA, the CDR3 is TGTGCCAGCAGTGAGGAGGTAGGGAGCTCCTACGAGCAGTACTTC. This chain uses TRBV6-1 with TRBJ2-7, with TRBD2 as a possible D gene (5 bases). The CDR3 sequence is 15 residues long. Germline-derived CDR1 and CDR2 are MNHNS and SASEGT. V lost 3 bases to trimming and J lost 0 bases, with 12 bases between them.

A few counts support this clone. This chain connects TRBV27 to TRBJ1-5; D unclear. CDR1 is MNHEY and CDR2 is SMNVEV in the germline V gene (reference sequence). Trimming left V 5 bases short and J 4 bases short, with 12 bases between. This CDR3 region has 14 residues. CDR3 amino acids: CASSPAGKNQPQHF. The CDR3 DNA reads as TGTGCCAGCAGTCCAGCCGGGAAGAATCAGCCCCAGCATTTT.

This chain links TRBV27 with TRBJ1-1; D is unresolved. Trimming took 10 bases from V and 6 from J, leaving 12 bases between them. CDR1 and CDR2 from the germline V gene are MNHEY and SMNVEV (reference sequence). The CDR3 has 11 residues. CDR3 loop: CATLDGAEAFF. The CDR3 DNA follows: TGTGCCACCCTAGACGGGGCTGAAGCTTTCTTT.

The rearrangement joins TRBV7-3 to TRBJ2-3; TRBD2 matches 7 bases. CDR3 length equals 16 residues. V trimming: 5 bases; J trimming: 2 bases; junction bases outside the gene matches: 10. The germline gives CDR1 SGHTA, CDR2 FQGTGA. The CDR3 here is CASSPQMSGNTDTQYF. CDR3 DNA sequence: TGTGCCAGCAGCCCGCAAATGAGCGGGAACACAGATACGCAGTATTTT.

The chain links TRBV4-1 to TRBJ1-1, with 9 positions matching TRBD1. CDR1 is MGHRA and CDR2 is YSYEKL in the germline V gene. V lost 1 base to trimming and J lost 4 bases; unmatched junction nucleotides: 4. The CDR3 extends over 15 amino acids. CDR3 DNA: TGCGCCAGCAGCCAAGTAGGGACAGGGAGCACTGAAGCTTTCTTT. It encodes CASSQVGTGSTEAFF.

The CDR3 DNA reads TGTGCCAGCAGTGGGGGGATACGTCAGCCCCAGCATTTT. Its translation is CASSGGIRQPQHF. The rearrangement links TRBV2 to TRBJ1-5, with D possibly matching TRBD1 (5 bases). Between the trimmed V and J ends, which lost 4 bases and 6 bases, there was a span of 10 bases. Germline V gene sequence: CDR1 SNHLY, CDR2 FYNNEI. This CDR3 comprises 13 residues.

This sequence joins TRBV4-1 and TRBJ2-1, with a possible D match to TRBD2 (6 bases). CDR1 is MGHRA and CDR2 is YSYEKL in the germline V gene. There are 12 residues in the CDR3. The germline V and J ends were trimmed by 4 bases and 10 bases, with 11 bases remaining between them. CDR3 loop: CASSPLAGEQFF. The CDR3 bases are TGCGCCAGCAGCCCCCTTGCGGGGGAGCAGTTCTTC.

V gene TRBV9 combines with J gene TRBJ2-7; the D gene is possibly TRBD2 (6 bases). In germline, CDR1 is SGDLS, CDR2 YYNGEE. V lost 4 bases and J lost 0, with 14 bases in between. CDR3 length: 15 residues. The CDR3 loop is CASSWGDGSSYEQYF. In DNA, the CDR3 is TGTGCCAGCAGCTGGGGGGACGGGAGCTCCTACGAGCAGTACTTC.

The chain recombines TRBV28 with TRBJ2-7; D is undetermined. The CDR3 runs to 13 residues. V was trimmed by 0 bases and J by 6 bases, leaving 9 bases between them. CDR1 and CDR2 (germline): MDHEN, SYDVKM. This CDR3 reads CASSLCLGCEQYF. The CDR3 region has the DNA TGTGCCAGCAGTTTATGCCTTGGGTGCGAGCAGTACTTC.

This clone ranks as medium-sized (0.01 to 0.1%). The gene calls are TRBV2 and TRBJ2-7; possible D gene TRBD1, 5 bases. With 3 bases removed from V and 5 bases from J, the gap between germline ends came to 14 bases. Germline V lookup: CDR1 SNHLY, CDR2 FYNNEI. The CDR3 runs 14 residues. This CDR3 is CASSDSQGLHEQYV. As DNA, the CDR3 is TGTGCCAGCAGTGACAGCCAGGGTCTGCACGAGCAGTACGTC.

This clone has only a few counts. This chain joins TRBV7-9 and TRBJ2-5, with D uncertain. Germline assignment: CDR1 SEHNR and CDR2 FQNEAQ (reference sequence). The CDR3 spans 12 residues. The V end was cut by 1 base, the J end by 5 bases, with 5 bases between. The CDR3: CASSLESETQYF. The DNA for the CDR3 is TGTGCCAGCAGCTTAGAGTCCGAGACCCAGTACTTC.

The DNA of the CDR3 is TGCAGCGTTCTGGGGGCCGCCGGGGAAAAACTGTTTTTT. Its translation is CSVLGAAGEKLFF. The rearrangement joins TRBV29-1 to TRBJ1-4; tentative D call: TRBD1 (6 bases). The length of the CDR3 is 13 residues. Trimming removed 5 bases from V and 8 bases from J, with 15 bases in between. Germline V gene lookup returns CDR1 SQVTM and CDR2 ANQGSEA.

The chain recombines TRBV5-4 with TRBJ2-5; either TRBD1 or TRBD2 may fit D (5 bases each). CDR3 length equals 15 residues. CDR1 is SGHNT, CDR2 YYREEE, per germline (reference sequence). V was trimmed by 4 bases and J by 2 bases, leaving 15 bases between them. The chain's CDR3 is CASSPGTALQETQYF. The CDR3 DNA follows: TGTGCCAGCAGCCCTGGGACGGCCTTACAAGAGACCCAGTACTTC.

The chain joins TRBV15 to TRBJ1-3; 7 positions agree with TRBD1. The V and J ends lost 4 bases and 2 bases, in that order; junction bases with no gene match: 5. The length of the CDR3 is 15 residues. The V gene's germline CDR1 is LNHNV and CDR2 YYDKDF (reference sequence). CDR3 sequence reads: CATSTDRDPGNTIYF. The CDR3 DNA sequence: TGTGCCACCAGCACAGACAGGGATCCTGGAAACACCATATATTTT.

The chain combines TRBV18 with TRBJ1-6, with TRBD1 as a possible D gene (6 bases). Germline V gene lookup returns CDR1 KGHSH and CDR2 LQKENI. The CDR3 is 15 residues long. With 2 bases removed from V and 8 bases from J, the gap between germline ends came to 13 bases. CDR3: CASSPRGGTDSPLHF. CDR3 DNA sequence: TGTGCCAGCTCACCAAGGGGGGGTACGGATTCACCCCTCCACTTT.

The CDR3 here is CASSQEFAASVSTDTQYF. DNA of the CDR3: TGCGCCAGCAGCCAAGAGTTCGCGGCTAGCGTGAGCACAGATACGCAGTATTTT. The chain employs TRBV4-1 and TRBJ2-3, with D possibly TRBD2 on 6 matching bases. V dropped 0 bases and J dropped 0 bases, with 16 bases sitting between them. Germline CDR1 MGHRA, CDR2 YSYEKL. The CDR3 sequence is 18 residues long.

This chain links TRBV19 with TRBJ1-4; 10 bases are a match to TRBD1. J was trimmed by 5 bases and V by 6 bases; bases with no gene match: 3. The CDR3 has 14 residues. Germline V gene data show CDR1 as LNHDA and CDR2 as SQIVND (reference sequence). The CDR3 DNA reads TGTGCCAGTAGCCGACAGGGGGCGAATGAAAAACTGTTTTTT. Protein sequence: CASSRQGANEKLFF.

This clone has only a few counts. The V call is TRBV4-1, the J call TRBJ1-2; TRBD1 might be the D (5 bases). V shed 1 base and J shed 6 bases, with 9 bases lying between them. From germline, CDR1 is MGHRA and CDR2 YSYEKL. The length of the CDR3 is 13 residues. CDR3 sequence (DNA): TGCGCCAGCAGCCAAGTATTGGGGGATGGCTACACCTTC. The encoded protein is CASSQVLGDGYTF.